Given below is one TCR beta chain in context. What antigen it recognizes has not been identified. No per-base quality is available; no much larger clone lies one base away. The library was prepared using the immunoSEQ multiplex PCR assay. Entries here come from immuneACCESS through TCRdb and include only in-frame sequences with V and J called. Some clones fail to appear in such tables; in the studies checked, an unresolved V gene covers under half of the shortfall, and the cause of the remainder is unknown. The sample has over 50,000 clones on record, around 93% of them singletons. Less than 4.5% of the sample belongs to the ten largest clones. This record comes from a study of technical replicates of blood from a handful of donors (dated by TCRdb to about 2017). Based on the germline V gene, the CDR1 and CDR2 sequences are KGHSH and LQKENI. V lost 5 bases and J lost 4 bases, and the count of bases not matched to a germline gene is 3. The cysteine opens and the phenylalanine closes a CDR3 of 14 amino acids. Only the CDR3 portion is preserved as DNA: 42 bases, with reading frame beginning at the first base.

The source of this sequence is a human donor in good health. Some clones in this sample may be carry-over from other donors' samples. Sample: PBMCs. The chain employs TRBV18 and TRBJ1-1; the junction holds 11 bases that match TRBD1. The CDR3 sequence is CASSAGQGVTEAFF. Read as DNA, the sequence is TGTGCCAGCTCAGCGGGACAGGGGGTCACTGAAGCTTTCTTT.